These 22 T cell receptor beta chains came from one sample sequenced in a study of T-cell reconstitution after alpha-beta-depleted transplantation in children. TCRbeta library preparation incorporated unique molecular identifiers. Using its own MiXCR run on the PCR reads, TCRdb lists one record per CDR3 protein. Here the sample spans approximately 980,000 distinct CDR3 sequences, less than 30% being singletons. This sample comprised PBMCs, mostly from graft donor cells, obtained 360 days after TCRalphabeta/CD19-depleted stem cell transplant. The origin of the receptors is a boy under three years old who had a stem cell transplant for SCID, so the T cells may come from the graft donor.

This chain uses TRBV4-2 with TRBJ2-6, with D possibly being TRBD2 (6 bases). Trimming cost V 9 bases and J 0 bases, with 12 bases left between them. CDR1 and CDR2 (germline): LGHNA, YNFKEQ. The CDR3 contains 15 residues. The CDR3 reads CASAGSNSGANVLTF. The DNA of the CDR3 is TGTGCCAGTGCGGGGTCTAACTCTGGGGCCAACGTCCTGACTTTC.

This clonotype came up a few times. As DNA, the CDR3 is TGCGCCAGCAGCTGGGGGGGTCTGGACACTGAAGCTTTCTTT. The encoded protein is CASSWGGLDTEAFF. This chain uses TRBV5-1 with TRBJ1-1, with D possibly TRBD1 on 5 matching bases. The CDR3 consists of 14 residues. CDR1 and CDR2 (germline): SGHRS, YFSETQ. V dropped 3 bases and J dropped 3 bases, with 12 bases sitting between them.

This clonotype was seen a few times. The rearrangement uses TRBV7-3 and TRBJ2-5; D remains unclear. CDR3 size: 12 residues. V lost 5 bases and J lost 4, with 8 bases in between. The germline CDR1 and CDR2 sequences are SGHTA and FQGTGA. CDR3 DNA: TGTGCCAGCAGCGATTCCCCAGAGACCCAGTACTTC. Amino acid sequence: CASSDSPETQYF.

The chain uses TRBV20-1 and TRBJ1-5; TRBD1 is a possible D gene (5 bases). The ends were cut back, 4 bases at V and 0 bases at J, with 22 bases in the middle. Germline CDR1 is DFQATT and CDR2 is SNEGSKA (reference sequence). The CDR3 consists of 18 residues. CDR3 nucleotide sequence: TGCAGTGCTATAAGTGAGGGGTCGCGCCGCTATAGCAATCAGCCCCAGCATTTT. This encodes CSAISEGSRRYSNQPQHF.

This clonotype was seen more than once but under ten times. The chain recombines TRBV5-6 with TRBJ2-6, with D hard to call. V lost 3 bases, J lost 4 bases, and 11 bases lay in between. The CDR3 length is 15 residues. CDR1 and CDR2 (germline): SGHDT, YYEEEE. In nucleotides, the CDR3 is TGTGCCAGCAGCTATAGACGGTCGGGGGCCAACGTCCTGACTTTC. Translated: CASSYRRSGANVLTF. Supplemented by reference TRBV5-6 and TRBJ2-6, the full variable domain reads DAGVTQSPTHLIKTRGQQVTLRCSPKSGHDTVSWYQQALGQGPQFIFQYYEEEERQRGNFPDRFSGHQFPNYSSELNVNALLLGDSALYLCASSYRRSGANVLTFGAGSRLTVL.

This clonotype was seen only a few times. The CDR3 DNA is TGTGCCAGCAGCTCTACAGGGGGGAACACTGAAGCTTTCTTT. Translated: CASSSTGGNTEAFF. The chain carries TRBV13 and TRBJ1-1; 8 nucleotides align to TRBD1. CDR1 is PRHDT and CDR2 is FYEKMQ in the germline V gene (reference sequence). With 4 bases clipped from V and 1 base from J, the junction kept 2 bases outside the gene matches. The CDR3 spans 14 residues.

The CDR3 sequence is CASSFFGGKLETQYF. For the CDR3, the DNA is TGTGCCAGCAGTTTTTTTGGAGGGAAGTTAGAGACCCAGTACTTC. This chain joins TRBV27 and TRBJ2-5, with D possibly TRBD2 on 6 matching bases. Trimming removed 3 bases at V and 4 bases at J, with 15 bases between. Per germline, CDR1 MNHEY and CDR2 SMNVEV (reference sequence). The CDR3 extends over 15 amino acids.

This rearrangement joins TRBV5-1 to TRBJ2-7; TRBD1 matches 8 bases. CDR1 SGHRS and CDR2 YFSETQ come from the germline V gene. The CDR3 contains 15 residues. The V and J ends lost 4 bases and 2 bases, in that order; junction bases with no gene match: 8. The CDR3 loop is CASSIPGQEAYEQYF. The CDR3 DNA sequence: TGCGCCAGCAGCATCCCGGGACAGGAAGCCTACGAGCAGTACTTC.

This clonotype has only a few counts. J is TRBJ2-2 and V is TRBV4-2; TRBD2 matches at 15 bases. The CDR3 length is 18 residues. Germline lookup yields CDR1 LGHNA and CDR2 YNFKEQ. Losses at the gene ends were 4 bases for V and 0 bases for J; bases not matched to a gene: 3. The CDR3: CASSRGTSGGTNTGELFF. The CDR3 DNA sequence: TGTGCCAGCAGCCGAGGGACTAGCGGGGGGACGAACACCGGGGAGCTGTTTTTT.

Only a few counts were recorded for this clonotype. The chain uses TRBV20-1 and TRBJ1-6; D is ambiguous. The CDR3 covers 12 residues. With 3 bases removed from V and 10 bases from J, the gap between germline ends came to 10 bases. The germline CDR1 and CDR2 sequences are DFQATT and SNEGSKA (reference sequence). CDR3 loop: CSARLGPSPLHF. CDR3 sequence (DNA): TGCAGTGCTAGGCTGGGCCCCTCACCCCTCCACTTT.

The rearrangement links TRBV7-8 to TRBJ1-4; D is unresolved. V was pared by 2 bases and J by 5 bases, with 9 bases between. CDR1 is SGHVS, CDR2 FQNEAQ, per germline. The CDR3 has 14 amino acids. The CDR3 bases are TGTGCCAGCAGCTTAAGGCGGATGAATGAAAAACTGTTTTTT. Amino acid sequence: CASSLRRMNEKLFF.

The chain joins TRBV29-1 to TRBJ2-1, with D tentatively TRBD1 (6 bases). V was pared by 1 base and J by 6 bases, with 19 bases between. This CDR3 spans 16 amino acids. CDR1 is SQVTM, CDR2 ANQGSEA, per germline. The CDR3 coding sequence is TGCAGCGTTGAAGGGGGGACCTTCCGAGGGGGCAATGAGCAGTTCTTC. It specifies CSVEGGTFRGGNEQFF.

About this clonotype itself: A junction boundary mismatches the germline segment, possibly from a read error. The rearrangement joins TRBV6-1 to TRBJ1-1; D unresolved. Germline values: CDR1 MNHNS, CDR2 SASEGT. The CDR3 loop spans 15 amino acids. CDR3 bases: TGTGCCAGCAGTCCGCAGGACGGTCTGAACACTGAAGCTTTTTTT. It yields the protein CASSPQDGLNTEAFF.

CDR3 DNA sequence: TGCAGTGCTCCCCAAGGACTAGCGGGCACAGATACGCAGTATTTT. It encodes CSAPQGLAGTDTQYF. This rearrangement joins TRBV20-1 to TRBJ2-3; 10 positions agree with TRBD2. V lost 5 bases, J lost 1 base, and 6 bases stayed unmatched. Germline V gives CDR1 DFQATT, CDR2 SNEGSKA (reference sequence). The CDR3 covers 15 residues.

V is TRBV27 and J is TRBJ2-1, with TRBD2 matching 12 bases. The CDR3 runs 17 residues. The germline CDR1 and CDR2 sequences are MNHEY and SMNVEV (reference sequence). The junction had 14 bases not matched to a gene; V was cut back by 5 bases and J by 9 bases. The DNA for the CDR3 is TGTGCCAGCAGTCCGAACCCGCTAGCGGGGGGGCCCGGTGAGCAGTTCTTC. Its translation is CASSPNPLAGGPGEQFF.

Here the CDR3 reads CASGEPGAPYEQYF. The CDR3 DNA sequence: TGTGCCAGCGGAGAGCCAGGGGCCCCCTACGAGCAGTACTTC. The V gene is TRBV2, the J gene TRBJ2-7, with D possibly being TRBD1 (6 bases). CDR1 is SNHLY, CDR2 FYNNEI, per germline. Trimming cost V 8 bases and J 2 bases, with 16 bases left between them. CDR3 size: 14 residues.

CDR3 in amino acids: CSAPRQGSSSYNEQFF. DNA of the CDR3: TGCAGCGCCCCTCGGCAGGGTTCAAGCTCCTACAATGAGCAGTTCTTC. The J gene is TRBJ2-1, the V gene TRBV29-1; D possibly corresponds to TRBD1 (5 bases). V lost 7 bases to trimming and J lost 0 bases, with 19 bases between them. The CDR3 sequence is 16 residues long. CDR1 SQVTM and CDR2 ANQGSEA come from the germline V gene.

This chain joins TRBV19 and TRBJ1-5; the D is unclear. CDR1 is LNHDA, CDR2 SQIVND, per germline (reference sequence). The ends were cut back, 1 base at V and 0 bases at J, with 7 bases in the middle. The CDR3 totals 15 residues. The CDR3: CASSIGADSNQPQHF. CDR3 nucleotide sequence: TGTGCCAGTAGTATAGGGGCCGATAGCAATCAGCCCCAGCATTTT.

This clonotype has a handful of counts. The V call is TRBV9, the J call TRBJ2-1, with D possibly being TRBD2 (6 bases). Germline V lookup: CDR1 SGDLS, CDR2 YYNGEE. The CDR3 consists of 16 residues. V was clipped by 0 bases and J by 1 base, with 11 bases between them. CDR3 loop: CASSVGGLGSYNEQFF. The DNA for the CDR3 is TGTGCCAGCAGCGTAGGGGGACTGGGTTCCTACAATGAGCAGTTCTTC.

This clonotype appeared a few times. This chain uses TRBV12-3 or TRBV12-4 with TRBJ2-1, with 7 bases matching TRBD2. CDR3 length: 15 amino acids. The ends lost 5 bases at V and 3 bases at J; junction bases unmatched: 7. Here the CDR3 reads CASSPRTRDYNEQFF. CDR3 coding DNA: TGTGCCAGCAGTCCCAGGACTAGAGACTACAATGAGCAGTTCTTC.

Only a few counts were recorded for this clonotype. J is TRBJ2-5 and V is TRBV29-1; 11 bases map to TRBD1. The CDR3 spans 14 residues. Germline CDR1 SQVTM, CDR2 ANQGSEA. The V gene end was trimmed by 3 bases and the J gene end by 4 bases; junction bases not matched to a gene: 4. CDR3 nucleotides: TGCAGCGTTGACTACGGGACAGGGGGAGAGACCCAGTACTTC. This encodes CSVDYGTGGETQYF.

The J gene is TRBJ2-7, the V gene TRBV20-1; 9 positions agree with TRBD1. The CDR3 is 15 amino acids. Trimming cost V 5 bases and J 3 bases; bases outside gene matches: 11. Germline CDR1 and CDR2: DFQATT and SNEGSKA (reference sequence). CDR3 sequence reads: CSAPWGQGGSYEQYF. The CDR3 nucleotides are TGCAGTGCTCCCTGGGGACAGGGTGGTAGCTACGAGCAGTACTTC.